This T cell receptor beta chain was sequenced during a study of T-cell reconstitution after alpha-beta-depleted transplantation in children. This CDR3 comprises 15 residues. Per germline, CDR1 LGHDT and CDR2 YNNKEL (reference sequence). The ends were cut back, 0 bases at V and 4 bases at J, with 12 bases in the middle. Preparation of the TCRbeta library was carried out with unique molecular identifiers. One entry per CDR3 protein results from TCRdb running MiXCR on the PCR reads. The top ten hold roughly a tenth of the sample, which has some 280,000 distinct CDR3 sequences, almost 10% seen once. At least ten counts were recorded for this clonotype.

The chain couples TRBV3-1 to TRBJ1-1, with D tentatively TRBD1 (6 bases). The starting material was PBMCs from the stem cell graft donor, obtained from the stem cell graft. The origin of this receptor is a human donor who donated a stem cell graft to a child with SCID. CDR3 residues: CASSQDTGWGTEAFF. In DNA form, the CDR3 reads TGTGCCAGCAGCCAAGATACAGGGTGGGGCACTGAAGCTTTCTTT.